This T cell receptor (beta chain) was recovered during a study of T-cell reconstitution after alpha-beta-depleted transplantation in children. Broader study findings: A year had passed since transplant, and T-cell counts and diversity by then came mostly from newly produced T cells. After transplant, at about two months, alpha-beta T cells were reportedly derived from several hundred expanded graft clones. Some patients' high day-60 TCRbeta diversity was traced to surviving recipient T cells and thymic progenitors.

Construction of the TCRbeta library involved unique molecular identifiers. TCRdb reprocessed the PCR reads via MiXCR and lists one record per CDR3 protein. This table holds 200,000 to 250,000 distinct CDR3 sequences, roughly a tenth found once. This clonotype was seen repeatedly, ten times or more. Its antigen remains unidentified. Per germline, CDR1 SGHVS and CDR2 FQNEAQ. Trimming left V 2 bases short and J 4 bases short, with 14 bases between. This CDR3 has 15 amino acids. V and J are TRBV7-8 and TRBJ2-5; D possibly corresponds to TRBD2 (6 bases). This receptor was identified in a child younger than two with acute myeloid leukemia, due to receive a stem cell transplant. The sequencing used PBMCs, collected before TCRalphabeta/CD19-depleted stem cell transplant. This CDR3 is CASSLTRDFGETQYF. For the CDR3, the DNA is TGTGCCAGCAGCTTAACCCGGGACTTTGGAGAGACCCAGTACTTC.